This T cell receptor (beta chain) was observed in a study of blood T cells in healthy people across ages (dated by TCRdb to about 2015). Regarding the study in general: In model experiments, template switching captured roughly one uniquely barcoded TCR beta cDNA molecule for every two T cells. The donors were divided into four age groups: young (average approximately 17 years), middle-aged (almost 40), aged (about 61) and long-lived (roughly 82). The study analyzed two additional independent replicas of 1 million unique cDNA reads from the same blood draw for two donors, one aged 18 to 29 and one aged 80 or older. To avoid experimental bias, donors of different ages were distributed randomly across sequencing lanes. Using deep sequencing normalized with unique cDNA molecular identifiers, the study measured how TCR beta repertoire diversity changes with age.

The library came from 5' RACE. TCRdb names Illumina HiSeq 2500 as the instrument used. A second roughly 6 to 12 cycle PCR used a sample-barcoded 5' primer and a J-beta primer mix. A unique molecular identifier was introduced onto each TCR beta cDNA molecule by a template-switch 5' adaptor carrying 12 random nucleotides. Each sample yielded at least 2.5 million CDR3-containing paired-end reads. First-strand cDNA synthesis was performed from all RNA using the Mint cDNA synthesis kit, with priming by a TRBC-specific oligonucleotide. Following uracil-DNA glycosylase treatment, all cDNA underwent a first 18-cycle PCR with the universal primers M1SS and BC2_uni_R. From the authors' description of their analysis: Each sample was normalized by randomly selecting 1 million high-quality reads, each carrying a distinct molecular identifier. Instead of being binned into consensus sequences, reads with shared molecular identifiers were discarded. MiTCR, set to a Q25 quality threshold and the strictest error-elimination algorithm, was used for CDR3 identification, clonotype clustering and error correction. Lower-bound total TCR beta diversity was estimated with a nonparametric unseen species model using Euler transformation. TCRdb trimmed public reads at Q25 via fastp, called clones via MiXCR and kept in-frame beta chains. Records with the same CDR3 protein are collapsed into one entry carrying the most frequent genes and DNA. For this entry, the V and J calls and clone size follow TCRdb and not the study's own pipeline. The table for this sample lists approximately 290,000 distinct CDR3 sequences; around 30% of them were counted only once. Roughly 30% of the sample comes from the top ten.

Broader findings and caveats from the paper: Since profiling was done on bulk unsorted PBMCs, naive and antigen-experienced compartments could not be conclusively compared. Total diversity estimates from one million sequenced T cells were considered lower bounds and underestimates. The long-lived group showed more naive CD4+ T cells, fewer expanded clones and increased TCR diversity than the aged group, suggesting age selection. As age increased, observed TCR beta diversity per million T cells dropped in a roughly linear way, and a significant reduction was already evident by age roughly 36. The CMV infection status of donors was not known, potentially confounding age-related changes in expanded clonotypes. A strong correlation was found between observed TCR beta diversity and the percentage of naive T cells measured by flow cytometry.

In its sample, this clonotype was seen a few times. Its antigen is still unknown. No per-base quality is available; no much larger clone lies one base away. The donors were roughly 40 Caucasian individuals from Russia, aged roughly 6 to 95 years, who were systemically healthy. Each donor gave approximately 10 milliliters of peripheral blood, collected into EDTA-treated Vacutainer tubes. Ficoll-Paque density-gradient centrifugation was used to isolate PBMCs, with at least 7 million per sample. Total RNA was extracted from PBMCs with Trizol reagent, with at least 6 micrograms obtained per sample. For every donor, an aliquot of PBMCs went through flow cytometry to measure the percentages of naive CD45RAhigh/CD27high T cells. This TCR derives from a woman in her 70s in good health. Sequenced input: blood.

The encoded CDR3 is CSATYSRDIQETQYF. The DNA is TGCAGTGCAACTTATTCCCGGGACATCCAAGAGACCCAGTACTTC. The V and J segments used are TRBV20-1 and TRBJ2-5; the D region possibly corresponds to TRBD1 (6 bases align). V loses 6 bases, J loses 1 base, and the germline ends lie 18 bases apart. Reading from cysteine to phenylalanine, the CDR3 counts 15 amino acids. Kept here is only the CDR3 DNA, which spans 45 bases and is read in frame from base 1. In the germline V gene (reference sequence), CDR1 corresponds to DFQATT and CDR2 to SNEGSKA.